The present entry profiles one T cell receptor beta chain with its context. Its antigen is not known. With 60 Vbeta and 13 Jbeta primers, the PCR was carried out. The table came from immunoSEQ multiplex PCR; TCRdb's copy has only in-frame clones and leaves some out. Among some 140,000 clones, about 74% were seen once, and the ten largest hold 3.5% to 5%. This sample was taken from a study of cytomegalovirus exposure and HLA in healthy donors. Overall study: From 190 million or so T cells, an earlier analysis saw roughly 100 million unique TCR beta sequences. General observations from the study: Analyzed later, association rates of TCRs varied across HLA loci, with DRB1 most and HLA-C fewest. Earlier analysis looked at TCR beta V segments, and most were productive about 90% or about 30% of the time. In a later analysis, at a false discovery rate of 0.05, 15,000 to 20,000 TCR beta sequences were associated with HLA alleles.

The CDR3 sequence is 9 residues long. V lost 8 bases and J lost 8, with 5 bases in between. The germline gives CDR1 SNHLY, CDR2 FYNNEI. The V gene is TRBV2, the J gene TRBJ2-3; no clear D. This sequence originates from a young man in good health and CMV-seropositive. The sequencing sample was made of PBMCs. Here the CDR3 reads CASPSTQYF. CDR3 nucleotides: TGTGCCAGCCCGAGTACGCAGTATTTT.